One and the same sample provided the 17 T cell receptor beta chains below, sequenced in a study of spatial heterogeneity in lung cancer. Findings of the study overall: Mutation tallies in tumors tracked expanded intratumoral alpha and beta TCR counts.

Which antigens these TCRs recognize remains unknown. TCRdb passed the 5' RACE reads through MiXCR, listing each CDR3 protein once. The sample has approximately 4,000 distinct CDR3 sequences, 30% to 40% seen once. Time point defined: sample taken at primary tumor resection. The specimen was lung tumor tissue, collected at surgery. The source of these receptors is a male donor with early-stage non-small cell lung cancer.

The chain couples TRBV2 to TRBJ1-1; 9 bases align to TRBD1. CDR3 length: 13 residues. The V and J ends lost 4 bases and 3 bases, in that order; junction bases with no gene match: 0. Per the germline V gene, CDR1 is SNHLY and CDR2 is FYNNEI. In DNA form, the CDR3 reads TGTGCCAGCAGTGGGGACAGGGACACTGAAGCTTTCTTT. Encoded protein: CASSGDRDTEAFF.

J is TRBJ1-1 and V is TRBV7-2, with D unresolved. Per germline, CDR1 SGHTA and CDR2 FQGNSA. CDR3 length: 13 residues. V gave up 4 bases and J gave up 12 bases, with 18 bases separating them. CDR3 nucleotides: TGTGCCAGCAGCTCATCAGTAAGTACTGAGACTTTCTTT. Its translation is CASSSSVSTETFF.

This clonotype rates as large (0.1 to 1%). This chain uses TRBV24-1 with TRBJ2-5; D is unclear. The germline V gene has CDR1 KGHDR and CDR2 SFDVKD. V lost 2 bases to trimming and J lost 5 bases, with 5 bases between them. The CDR3 length is 12 residues. CDR3 nucleotides: TGTGCCACCAGTGATTACGTTGAGACCCAGTACTTC. Translated, it gives CATSDYVETQYF.

This clonotype is labeled large. V and J are TRBV6-2 or TRBV6-3 and TRBJ2-5, with D possibly matching TRBD1 (6 bases). The germline V gene has CDR1 MNHEY and CDR2 SVGEGT. V lost 5 bases and J 2 bases, leaving 15 bases between the germline ends. The CDR3 runs 15 residues. CDR3 loop: CASSPPGHPQETQYF. CDR3 nucleotides: TGTGCCAGCAGTCCACCGGGACACCCACAAGAGACCCAGTACTTC.

A word on this clonotype: A junction end diverges from the germline sequence, so it may reflect a read error. The chain is built from TRBV20-1 and TRBJ2-1; D possibly corresponds to TRBD1 (5 bases). Germline V gives CDR1 DFQATT, CDR2 SNEGSKA (reference sequence). CDR3 length equals 16 residues. The CDR3 DNA sequence: TGCAGTGCTAGAGATCTCTGGGGCGGATCCTCCAATGAGCAGTTCTTC. Protein product: CSARDLWGGSSNEQFF.

This clonotype was seen more than once but under ten times. The CDR3 nucleotides read TGTGCCAGCAGTTGGGGGTACGAGCAGTACTTC. The encoded protein is CASSWGYEQYF. The chain carries TRBV28 and TRBJ2-7; tentatively, D is TRBD1 or TRBD2 (5 bases each). V dropped 4 bases and J dropped 4 bases, with 5 bases sitting between them. The CDR3 is 11 amino acids. Germline assignment: CDR1 MDHEN and CDR2 SYDVKM.

This clonotype came up many times. The genes are TRBV7-6 and TRBJ2-2; 11 bases are shared with TRBD2. The CDR3 loop spans 14 amino acids. Germline CDR1 reads SGHVS; CDR2 reads FNYEAQ. Trimming at V came to 9 bases and at J to 7 bases, leaving 7 bases not matched to a gene. DNA of the CDR3: TGTGCCAGTTCCGGGACTAGCGGCGGCGGGGAGCTGTTTTTT. It encodes CASSGTSGGGELFF.

V usage is TRBV7-2 and J usage is TRBJ2-2; tentative D call: TRBD1 (5 bases). The V gene lost 0 bases and the J gene lost 6 bases, with 11 bases spanning the gap. The germline CDR1 and CDR2 sequences are SGHTA and FQGNSA. This CDR3 has 15 amino acids. As DNA, the CDR3 is TGTGCCAGCAGCTTAGCTGGACAAGGGGCCGGGGAGCTGTTTTTT. Translation: CASSLAGQGAGELFF.

This clonotype was observed a handful of times. This rearrangement joins TRBV7-2 to TRBJ2-2; 8 nucleotides line up with TRBD2. V lost 3 bases, J lost 10 bases, and 13 bases stayed unmatched. Germline V gives CDR1 SGHTA, CDR2 FQGNSA. The CDR3 length is 16 residues. This CDR3 is CASSLAGGQTPLELFF. CDR3 nucleotides: TGTGCCAGCAGCTTGGCGGGAGGTCAAACACCCTTGGAGCTGTTTTTT.

In its sample, this clonotype was seen a few times. The CDR3 nucleotides read TGTGCCAGCAGTCGGCTAGCGGGGGGCTACAATGAGCAGTTCTTC. This codes for CASSRLAGGYNEQFF. This chain connects TRBV6-2 or TRBV6-3 to TRBJ2-1; 11 nucleotides match TRBD2. After removal of 5 bases from V and 3 bases from J, the junction contained 3 bases not matched to a gene. The CDR3 is 15 residues long. The V gene's germline CDR1 is MNHEY and CDR2 SVGEGT.

V is TRBV4-3 and J is TRBJ1-6; no reliable D call. This CDR3 has 15 amino acids. V dropped 1 base and J dropped 4 bases, with 8 bases sitting between them. Germline V gives CDR1 LGHNA, CDR2 YSLEER. The CDR3 nucleotides are TGCGCCAGCAGCCAAGTTGTGGGTTATAATTCACCCCTCCACTTT. Protein: CASSQVVGYNSPLHF.

The J gene is TRBJ2-1, the V gene TRBV4-2; 10 positions agree with TRBD2. The junction had 9 bases not matched to a gene; V was cut back by 3 bases and J by 7 bases. The CDR3 length is 16 residues. Germline V gene sequence: CDR1 LGHNA, CDR2 YNFKEQ. CDR3 DNA sequence: TGTGCCAGCAGCCACAGAGCGGGAGGGCCGGAGAATGAGCAGTTCTTC. Translating gives CASSHRAGGPENEQFF.

This clonotype is labeled medium-sized. The chain uses TRBV15 and TRBJ1-5; possibly TRBD1 for D (6 bases). Between the trimmed V and J ends, which lost 0 bases and 3 bases, there was a span of 9 bases. The CDR3 totals 15 residues. Germline CDR1 is LNHNV and CDR2 is YYDKDF (reference sequence). The CDR3 loop reads CATSRETGFNQPQHF. CDR3 DNA: TGTGCCACCAGCAGAGAGACAGGCTTCAATCAGCCCCAGCATTTT.

This clonotype was seen a few times. J is TRBJ2-1 and V is TRBV7-2; 9 bases agree with TRBD2. CDR1 is SGHTA, CDR2 FQGNSA, per germline. The CDR3 contains 15 residues. The J segment lost 7 bases and the V segment lost 3 bases, leaving 7 bases of the junction unmatched. As DNA, the CDR3 is TGTGCCAGCAGCTTGAGGCGGGAGGGCCGAAATGAGCAGTTCTTC. Its protein product is CASSLRREGRNEQFF.

Within the sample, this clonotype is medium-sized. This chain uses TRBV12-3 or TRBV12-4 with TRBJ2-1; 7 bases map to TRBD1. This CDR3 region has 15 residues. The junction had 6 bases not matched to a gene; V was cut back by 5 bases and J by 2 bases. DNA of the CDR3: TGTGCCAGCAGTGTACAGGGGTCCACCTACAATGAGCAGTTCTTC. Translated, it gives CASSVQGSTYNEQFF.

This rearrangement joins TRBV20-1 to TRBJ2-7; D is undetermined. The CDR3 is made up of 13 amino acids. Germline values: CDR1 DFQATT, CDR2 SNEGSKA (reference sequence). V dropped 3 bases and J dropped 4 bases, with 13 bases sitting between them. The CDR3 sequence is CSARVQELYEQYF. The CDR3 region has the DNA TGCAGTGCTAGGGTCCAGGAACTTTACGAGCAGTACTTC.

This clonotype turned up a few times. V and J are TRBV11-1 and TRBJ2-7, with D unclear. The V gene lost 4 bases and the J gene lost 2 bases, with 15 bases spanning the gap. Germline lookup yields CDR1 SGHAT and CDR2 FQDESV (reference sequence). CDR3 size: 15 residues. This chain's CDR3 is CASSSSKDHPYEQYF. Written as DNA, the CDR3 is TGTGCCAGCAGCTCCTCTAAGGACCACCCCTACGAGCAGTACTTC.